The 26 T cell receptor beta chains below all came from one sample that was sequenced in a study of shared clonotypes between healthy human individuals. Profiling relied on immunoSEQ multiplex PCR, and the TCRdb table lists in-frame clones only, not all of them. The repertoire has some 1.5 million clones, 95% to 99% of them found once; the top ten carry around 0.45%. The specimen sequenced was naive CD4+ T cells sorted from blood. Specified subset: CD45RA+ positively selected. Receptor source: a man in his thirties or forties in good health.

The rearrangement uses TRBV28 and TRBJ2-3, with TRBD2 matching over 10 bases. The CDR3 length is 17 residues. Germline V gene lookup returns CDR1 MDHEN and CDR2 SYDVKM. The J segment lost 3 bases and the V segment lost 5 bases, leaving 11 bases of the junction unmatched. The DNA of the CDR3 is TGTGCCAGCAGTCCCCTAGCGGGAGAACTGTGGACAGATACGCAGTATTTT. Amino acid sequence: CASSPLAGELWTDTQYF.

V usage is TRBV14 and J usage is TRBJ2-1, with a weak D call TRBD1 (8 bases). V dropped 3 bases and J dropped 9 bases, with 24 bases sitting between them. The CDR3 totals 17 residues. The germline gives CDR1 SGHDN, CDR2 FVKESK. The CDR3 is CASSHWAGDRFFSEQFF. The CDR3 DNA is TGTGCCAGCAGCCATTGGGCGGGGGACAGGTTCTTTAGTGAGCAGTTCTTC. Full variable domain (missing parts from reference TRBV14 and TRBJ2-1): EAGVTQFPSHSVIEKGQTVTLRCDPISGHDNLYWYRRVMGKEIKFLLHFVKESKQDESGMPNNRFLAERTGGTYSTLKVQPAELEDSGVYFCASSHWAGDRFFSEQFFGPGTRLTVL.

The chain is built from TRBV10-3 and TRBJ1-3, with D tentatively TRBD1 (5 bases). V was trimmed by 0 bases and J by 7 bases, leaving 13 bases between them. The V gene's germline CDR1 is ENHRY and CDR2 SYGVKD. The CDR3 has 15 amino acids. CDR3 loop: CAISESGGSRNTIYF. The CDR3 coding sequence is TGTGCCATCAGTGAGTCGGGGGGTAGTCGGAACACCATATATTTT.

The V gene is TRBV7-2, the J gene TRBJ2-2; 8 bases agree with TRBD2. This CDR3 is 14 amino acids long. J was trimmed by 6 bases and V by 2 bases; bases with no gene match: 2. CDR1 is SGHTA and CDR2 is FQGNSA in the germline V gene. CDR3 DNA: TGTGCCAGCAGCTTACGGGGGGGCGCCGGGGAGCTGTTTTTT. Translation gives CASSLRGGAGELFF.

The V call is TRBV5-4, the J call TRBJ2-3; 11 bases fit TRBD2. Germline CDR1 and CDR2: SGHNT and YYREEE (reference sequence). This CDR3 spans 16 amino acids. The trim removed 3 bases at V and 3 bases at J, leaving 6 bases unmatched. The CDR3: CASSSPTSGGTDTQYF. CDR3 nucleotides: TGTGCCAGCAGCTCTCCCACTAGCGGGGGTACAGATACGCAGTATTTT.

V is TRBV27 and J is TRBJ1-2, with a tentative D call TRBD1 (6 bases). The CDR3 is 14 residues long. Germline CDR1 MNHEY, CDR2 SMNVEV (reference sequence). V lost 2 bases and J 7 bases, leaving 14 bases between the germline ends. In nucleotides, the CDR3 is TGTGCCAGCAGTTTAGCTCCGAACAGGGCTGGCTACACCTTC. It translates to CASSLAPNRAGYTF.

The V and J genes are TRBV5-5 and TRBJ1-1; a possible D gene is TRBD1 (6 bases). The CDR3 runs 17 residues. The germline V gene has CDR1 SGHKS and CDR2 YYEKEE (reference sequence). Trimming shortened V by 3 bases and J by 6 bases, and 24 bases separated the two germline ends. CDR3: CASSSEQEQGRQPEAFF. CDR3 DNA sequence: TGTGCCAGCAGCTCTGAGCAGGAGCAGGGGAGACAGCCTGAAGCTTTCTTT.

This rearrangement joins TRBV5-1 to TRBJ1-2, with no clear D. The CDR3 covers 13 residues. Germline V gene sequence: CDR1 SGHRS, CDR2 YFSETQ. Trimming removed 4 bases at V and 3 bases at J, with 10 bases between. The chain's CDR3 is CASSREMDYGYTF. The CDR3 coding sequence is TGCGCCAGCAGCCGCGAGATGGACTATGGCTACACCTTC.

This sequence joins TRBV7-2 and TRBJ1-5; D is uncertain. V was trimmed by 3 bases and J by 0 bases, leaving 9 bases between them. Per the germline V gene, CDR1 is SGHTA and CDR2 is FQGNSA. The CDR3 spans 15 residues. This CDR3 reads CASSLVSFSNQPQHF. CDR3 coding DNA: TGTGCCAGCAGCTTGGTTTCCTTTAGCAATCAGCCCCAGCATTTT.

This chain links TRBV11-3 with TRBJ2-6, with TRBD1 matching over 8 bases. The CDR3 spans 17 residues. The V and J ends lost 5 bases and 0 bases, in that order; junction bases with no gene match: 6. Germline V gives CDR1 SGHNT, CDR2 YENEEA. The CDR3 DNA is TGTGCCAGCAGCCAAGGACAGGGTTACTCTGGGGCCAACGTCCTGACTTTC. It encodes CASSQGQGYSGANVLTF.

This chain uses TRBV5-4 with TRBJ2-7; possibly TRBD1 or TRBD2 for D (5 bases each). The germline V gene has CDR1 SGHNT and CDR2 YYREEE (reference sequence). The CDR3 is 15 amino acids. Trimming shortened V by 5 bases and J by 1 base, and 16 bases separated the two germline ends. CDR3 DNA: TGTGCCAGCAGTTTAGATGGTGGGGGATCCTACGAGCAGTACTTC. It encodes CASSLDGGGSYEQYF. Variable domain in full (rest from reference TRBV5-4 and TRBJ2-7): ETGVTQSPTHLIKTRGQQVTLRCSSQSGHNTVSWYQQALGQGPQFIFQYYREEENGRGNFPPRFSGLQFPNYSSELNVNALELDDSALYLCASSLDGGGSYEQYFGPGTRLTVT.

The genes are TRBV29-1 and TRBJ2-3, with unresolved D. CDR3 length: 12 residues. V was cut by 1 base and J by 6 bases, with 8 bases left in between. The germline gives CDR1 SQVTM, CDR2 ANQGSEA. The CDR3 DNA follows: TGCAGCGTTGAAGTCTATTCGGATACGCAGTATTTT. The encoded protein is CSVEVYSDTQYF.

V usage is TRBV2 and J usage is TRBJ2-1; 9 nucleotides agree with TRBD1. J was trimmed by 4 bases and V by 4 bases; bases with no gene match: 2. The CDR3 spans 14 residues. The germline V gene has CDR1 SNHLY and CDR2 FYNNEI. CDR3 DNA: TGTGCCAGCAGTGTACAGGGGGCTTACAATGAGCAGTTCTTC. It codes for CASSVQGAYNEQFF.

This sequence joins TRBV15 and TRBJ2-7, with D possibly being TRBD2 (6 bases). Germline loops: CDR1 LNHNV, CDR2 YYDKDF (reference sequence). This CDR3 has 12 residues. The germline V and J ends were trimmed by 8 bases and 0 bases, with 8 bases remaining between them. Here the CDR3 reads CATASDSYEQYF. The CDR3 region has the DNA TGTGCCACCGCTAGCGACTCCTACGAGCAGTACTTC.

The chain is built from TRBV5-1 and TRBJ2-7; TRBD2 matches 13 bases. V shed 2 bases and J 0 bases; nucleotides not matched to a gene: 2. This CDR3 comprises 16 residues. CDR1 is SGHRS and CDR2 is YFSETQ in the germline V gene. The CDR3 DNA reads TGCGCCAGCAGCTTAGGACTAGCGGGAGCCTCCTACGAGCAGTACTTC. This encodes CASSLGLAGASYEQYF.

Only one count was recorded for this clone. The rearrangement uses TRBV6-5 and TRBJ2-3; D is uncertain. Germline V gene sequence: CDR1 MNHEY, CDR2 SVGAGI. The CDR3 has 12 residues. V was clipped by 5 bases and J by 2 bases, with 5 bases between them. Here the CDR3 reads CASSQATDTQYF. In DNA form, the CDR3 reads TGTGCCAGCAGTCAGGCCACAGATACGCAGTATTTT.

The V and J genes are TRBV5-8 and TRBJ2-3; 7 bases align to TRBD1. The V and J ends lost 1 base and 6 bases, in that order; junction bases with no gene match: 11. Germline V CDR1 and CDR2: SGHTS, YDEGEE. This CDR3 has 16 amino acids. The CDR3 region has the DNA TGTGCCAGCAGCTTGAGAGTGACAGGGTTTGAGGATACGCAGTATTTT. This sequence encodes CASSLRVTGFEDTQYF.

The chain employs TRBV7-2 and TRBJ2-5; a possible D gene is TRBD1 (6 bases). Trimming left V 3 bases short and J 4 bases short, with 12 bases between. The CDR3 extends over 14 amino acids. The germline CDR1 and CDR2 sequences are SGHTA and FQGNSA. The CDR3 here is CASSFAGTLETQYF. CDR3 in DNA: TGTGCCAGCAGCTTTGCCGGGACATTAGAGACCCAGTACTTC. Filled out from reference TRBV7-2 and TRBJ2-5, the complete variable domain reads GAGVSQSPSNKVTEKGKDVELRCDPISGHTALYWYRQSLGQGLEFLIYFQGNSAPDKSGLPSDRFSAERTGGSVSTLTIQRTQQEDSAVYLCASSFAGTLETQYFGPGTRLLVL.

This chain uses TRBV5-6 with TRBJ1-2; 7 positions agree with TRBD1. With V trimmed by 1 base and J by 5 bases, 17 bases remained unmatched. This CDR3 comprises 18 residues. CDR1 and CDR2 (germline): SGHDT, YYEEEE. In DNA, the CDR3 is TGTGCCAGCAGCTTGCGGCTCGGGGGCCGACAGGGCGCATATGGCTACACCTTC. This encodes CASSLRLGGRQGAYGYTF.

The V gene is TRBV19, the J gene TRBJ2-5; D gene ambiguous. Germline CDR1 reads LNHDA; CDR2 reads SQIVND (reference sequence). The V end lost 6 bases, the J end lost 1 base, and 12 bases lay between the germline ends. This CDR3 has 14 residues. The CDR3 DNA is TGTGCCAGTAGCTCCCGGGCCCCCCAAGAGACCCAGTACTTC. This codes for CASSSRAPQETQYF.

The chain combines TRBV11-2 with TRBJ1-2; no definite D call. In germline, CDR1 is SGHAT, CDR2 FQNNGV. The CDR3 is 14 residues long. Trimming cost V 4 bases and J 1 base, with 10 bases left between them. The CDR3 DNA reads TGTGCCAGCAGCTCGGACGGTCTTAACTATGGCTACACCTTC. It is translated as CASSSDGLNYGYTF.

The CDR3: CASSRGSSEAFF. Written as DNA, the CDR3 is TGTGCCAGCAGCCGAGGGTCCTCTGAAGCTTTCTTT. The chain joins TRBV27 to TRBJ1-1; D not certain. The CDR3 loop spans 12 amino acids. Deletions cut 6 bases from V and 6 bases from J, with 11 bases between. Germline values: CDR1 MNHEY, CDR2 SMNVEV (reference sequence).

The chain carries TRBV2 and TRBJ1-2, with 8 bases that match TRBD1. The length of the CDR3 is 17 residues. Germline V CDR1 and CDR2: SNHLY, FYNNEI. Trimming cost V 5 bases and J 5 bases; bases outside gene matches: 16. CDR3 coding DNA: TGTGCCAGCAGTTACAGGGACAGGCGAGCTACTCGGTATGGCTACACCTTC. It specifies CASSYRDRRATRYGYTF.

This sequence joins TRBV15 and TRBJ2-1; TRBD2 might be the D (5 bases). CDR3 length: 14 residues. V lost 2 bases and J lost 2, with 7 bases in between. Germline-derived CDR1 and CDR2 are LNHNV and YYDKDF (reference sequence). The DNA for the CDR3 is TGTGCCACCAGCAGAACGGGAACCTACAATGAGCAGTTCTTC. Its translation is CATSRTGTYNEQFF.

The genes are TRBV6-5 and TRBJ2-7; 10 positions match TRBD2. CDR1 and CDR2 from the germline V gene are MNHEY and SVGAGI. The CDR3 is 15 residues long. V gave up 6 bases and J gave up 0 bases; unmatched junction bases: 5. This CDR3 reads CASRGLAESSYEQYF. The CDR3 region has the DNA TGTGCCAGCAGAGGACTAGCGGAAAGCTCCTACGAGCAGTACTTC.

This clone was observed once. CDR3 protein: CASSEKVGVYDTQYF. The CDR3 coding sequence is TGTGCCAGCAGTGAAAAGGTGGGAGTCTACGATACGCAGTATTTT. The V and J genes are TRBV6-1 and TRBJ2-3, with a tentative D call TRBD2 (5 bases). Germline V CDR1 and CDR2: MNHNS, SASEGT. Deletions cut 2 bases from V and 6 bases from J, with 15 bases between. The CDR3 has 15 amino acids.